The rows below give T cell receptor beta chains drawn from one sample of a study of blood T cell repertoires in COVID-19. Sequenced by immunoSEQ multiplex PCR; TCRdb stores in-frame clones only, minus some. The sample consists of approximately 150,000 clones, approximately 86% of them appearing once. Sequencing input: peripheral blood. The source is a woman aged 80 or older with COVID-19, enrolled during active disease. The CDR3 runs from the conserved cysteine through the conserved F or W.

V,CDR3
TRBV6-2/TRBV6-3,CASSYASGGGDTQYF
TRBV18,CASSPAGSNSPLHF
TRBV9,CASSVGSRGNNEQFF
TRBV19,CASSMMQGVNEQYF
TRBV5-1,CASSPGTVDYEQYF
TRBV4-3,CASGWRVGDEQFF
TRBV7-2,CASSLLGDSRGTYEQYF
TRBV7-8,CASSTLPTPRETQYF
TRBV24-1,CATADGNTIYF
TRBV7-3,CASSLRGIETEAFF
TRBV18,CASSISYPQDRLNYEQYF
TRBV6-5,CASSYSPTGDSTGYTF
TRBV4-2,CASSQGTSANYEQYF
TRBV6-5,CASSGRKRSPYEQYF
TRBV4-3,CASSQFAGRVDSPLHF
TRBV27,CASGRRGDNQPQHF
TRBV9,CASSVADTGELFF
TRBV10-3,CAISEPGAVNTEAFF
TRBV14,CASSRVSGNTIYF
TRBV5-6,CASSLVGTAGELFF
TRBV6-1,CASSEASGGSGYTF
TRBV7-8,CASSGGAFGNTIYF
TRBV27,CASSPNRVNSPLHF
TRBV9,CASSLERDTEAFF
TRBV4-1,CASSSIGTPGPDQPQHF
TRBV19,CASSIGATGELFF
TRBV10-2,CASSPTTGTDTQYF
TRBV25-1,CASSLQGGNSPLHF
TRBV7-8,CASSLRGQTMPNTGELFF